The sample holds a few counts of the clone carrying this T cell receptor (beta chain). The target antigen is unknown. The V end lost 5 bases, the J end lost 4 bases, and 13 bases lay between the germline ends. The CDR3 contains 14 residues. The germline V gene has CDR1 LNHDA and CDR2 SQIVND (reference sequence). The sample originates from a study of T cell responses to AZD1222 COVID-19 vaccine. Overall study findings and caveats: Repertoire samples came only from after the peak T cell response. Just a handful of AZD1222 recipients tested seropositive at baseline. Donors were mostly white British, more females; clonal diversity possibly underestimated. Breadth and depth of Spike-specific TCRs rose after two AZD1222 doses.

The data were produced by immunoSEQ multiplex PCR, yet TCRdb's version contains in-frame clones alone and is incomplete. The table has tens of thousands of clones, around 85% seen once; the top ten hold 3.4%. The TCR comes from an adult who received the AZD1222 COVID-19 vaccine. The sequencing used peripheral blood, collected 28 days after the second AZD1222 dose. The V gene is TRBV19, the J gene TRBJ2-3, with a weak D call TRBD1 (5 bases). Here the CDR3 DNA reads TGTGCCAGTAGTTCGCGCAGGGTTGCAGATACGCAGTATTTT. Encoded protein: CASSSRRVADTQYF.